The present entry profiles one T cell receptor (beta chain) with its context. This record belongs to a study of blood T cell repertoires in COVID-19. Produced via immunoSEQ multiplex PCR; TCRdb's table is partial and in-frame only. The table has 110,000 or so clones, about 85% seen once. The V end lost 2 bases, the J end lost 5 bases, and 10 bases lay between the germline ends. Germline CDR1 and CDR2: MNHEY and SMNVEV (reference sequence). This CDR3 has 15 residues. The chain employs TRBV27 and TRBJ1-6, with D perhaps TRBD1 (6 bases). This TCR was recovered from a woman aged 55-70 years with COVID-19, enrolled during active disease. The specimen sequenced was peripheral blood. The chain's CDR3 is CASSLAGVNNSPLHF. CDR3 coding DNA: TGTGCCAGCAGTTTAGCAGGGGTGAATAATTCACCCCTCCACTTT.